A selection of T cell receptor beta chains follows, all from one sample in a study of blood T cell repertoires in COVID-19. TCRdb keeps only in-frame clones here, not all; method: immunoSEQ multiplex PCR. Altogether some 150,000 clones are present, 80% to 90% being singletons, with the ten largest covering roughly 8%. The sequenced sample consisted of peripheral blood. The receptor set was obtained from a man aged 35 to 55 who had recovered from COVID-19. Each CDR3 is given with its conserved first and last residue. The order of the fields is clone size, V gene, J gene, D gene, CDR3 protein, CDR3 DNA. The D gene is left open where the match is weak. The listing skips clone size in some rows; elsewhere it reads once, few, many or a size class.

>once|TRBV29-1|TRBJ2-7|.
CSVESHPYEQYF
TGCAGCGTTGAAAGCCACCCCTACGAGCAGTACTTC
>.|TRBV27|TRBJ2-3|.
CASSATSRDTQYF
TGTGCCAGCAGTGCGACTAGTCGGGATACGCAGTATTTT
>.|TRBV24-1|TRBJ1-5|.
CATLFGDQPQHF
TGTGCCACGCTTTTCGGGGATCAGCCCCAGCATTTT
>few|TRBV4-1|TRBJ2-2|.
CASSQDLGEYTGELFF
TGCGCCAGCAGCCAAGATCTCGGGGAATACACCGGGGAGCTGTTTTTT
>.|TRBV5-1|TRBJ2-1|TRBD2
CASSGGLAGEYYNEQFF
TGCGCCAGCAGCGGGGGACTAGCGGGAGAGTACTACAATGAGCAGTTCTTC
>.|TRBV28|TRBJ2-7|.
CASSGPTSSYEQYF
TGTGCCAGCAGTGGCCCGACTTCAAGCTACGAGCAGTACTTC
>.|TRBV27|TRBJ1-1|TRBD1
CASTQQGATEAFF
TGTGCCAGCACCCAGCAGGGGGCCACTGAAGCTTTCTTT
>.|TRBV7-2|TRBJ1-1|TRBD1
CASSLTGGNTEAFF
TGTGCCAGCAGCTTAACAGGGGGTAACACTGAAGCTTTCTTT
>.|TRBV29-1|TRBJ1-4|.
CSVEKGANEKLFF
TGCAGCGTTGAAAAGGGGGCTAATGAAAAACTGTTTTTT
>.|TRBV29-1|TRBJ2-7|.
CSVEKLSYEQYF
TGCAGCGTTGAAAAACTATCCTACGAGCAGTACTTC
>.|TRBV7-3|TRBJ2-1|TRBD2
CASSLRAGGPNEQFF
TGTGCCAGCAGCTTAAGAGCGGGGGGGCCCAATGAGCAGTTCTTC
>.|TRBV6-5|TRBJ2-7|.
CASSYGGEQYF
TGTGCCAGCAGTTACGGCGGAGAGCAGTACTTC
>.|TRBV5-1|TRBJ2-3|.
CASSLSFESTQYF
TGCGCCAGCAGCTTGAGCTTCGAATCTACGCAGTATTTT
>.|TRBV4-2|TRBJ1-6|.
CASSQEFQGQSPLHF
TGTGCCAGCAGCCAAGAGTTCCAGGGTCAATCACCCCTCCACTTT
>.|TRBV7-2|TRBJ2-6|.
CASSLGASGANVLTF
TGTGCCAGCAGCTTAGGGGCCTCTGGGGCCAACGTCCTGACTTTC
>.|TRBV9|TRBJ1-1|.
CASSPRGGLNTEAFF
TGTGCCAGCAGCCCAAGGGGGGGGCTAAACACTGAAGCTTTCTTT
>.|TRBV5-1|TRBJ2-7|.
CASSLEDSSYEQYF
TGCGCCAGCAGCTTGGAGGACAGCTCCTACGAGCAGTACTTC
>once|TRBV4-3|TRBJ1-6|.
CASSQGGGRQSSPLHF
TGCGCCAGCAGCCAAGGGGGAGGACGCCAATCATCACCCCTCCACTTT
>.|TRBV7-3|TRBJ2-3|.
CASSLGTGSTDTQYF
TGTGCCAGCAGCTTGGGGACTGGCAGCACAGATACGCAGTATTTT
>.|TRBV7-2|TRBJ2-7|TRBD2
CASSVTSGGYEQYF
TGTGCCAGCAGCGTAACTAGCGGGGGTTACGAGCAGTACTTC
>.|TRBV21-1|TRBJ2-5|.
CASSKSRDKKETQYF
TGTGCCAGCAGCAAGAGCCGGGACAAAAAAGAGACCCAGTACTTC
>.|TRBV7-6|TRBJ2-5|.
CASSLAAGQETQYF
TGTGCCAGCAGCTTAGCGGCGGGACAAGAGACCCAGTACTTC
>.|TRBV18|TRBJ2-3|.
CASSTTHLGEPTDTQYF
TGTGCCAGCTCGACTACGCACCTCGGGGAGCCCACAGATACGCAGTATTTT
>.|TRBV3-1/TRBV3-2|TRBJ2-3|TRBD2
CASSRGWTGGSDTQYF
TGTGCCAGCAGCCGGGGTTGGACGGGGGGTTCAGATACGCAGTATTTT
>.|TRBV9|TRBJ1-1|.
CASSPGRGGYTEAFF
TGTGCCAGCAGCCCCGGGAGGGGAGGGTACACTGAAGCTTTCTTT
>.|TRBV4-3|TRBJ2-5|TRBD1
CASSRGTVKETQYF
TGCGCCAGCAGCCGGGGGACAGTGAAAGAGACCCAGTACTTC
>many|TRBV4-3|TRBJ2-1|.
CASSQVRERGGQEQFF
TGCGCCAGCAGCCAAGTAAGAGAGCGCGGCGGTCAGGAGCAGTTCTTC
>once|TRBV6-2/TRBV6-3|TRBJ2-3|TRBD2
CASSLLAGGSSTDTQYF
TGTGCCAGCAGTCTTTTAGCGGGAGGTTCGAGCACAGATACGCAGTATTTT
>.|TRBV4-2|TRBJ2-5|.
CASSEWPGQETQYF
TGTGCCAGCAGCGAGTGGCCAGGACAAGAGACCCAGTACTTC
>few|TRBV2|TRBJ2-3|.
CASSRADTQYF
TGTGCCAGCAGTCGGGCAGATACGCAGTATTTT